This record covers a single T cell receptor beta chain. The antigen it recognizes is unknown. No base qualities exist here, and no much larger clone lies one base off it. The CDR3 starts with the cysteine, ends with the phenylalanine, and has 14 residues. Solely the CDR3 DNA is kept, with 42 bases framed from the first base. CDR1 and CDR2, per the germline V gene, are MGHRA and YSYEKL. The junction carries 10 bases between V and J, which are trimmed by 4 bases and 1 base respectively. This record belongs to a study of tumor T cells in aggressive B-cell lymphoma listed by TCRdb under 2017. Libraries were constructed by the immunoSEQ multiplex PCR assay. This is the immuneACCESS table as TCRdb keeps it, with only in-frame sequences that have V and J called. A part of the clones is gone; compared with another copy, unresolved V genes explain less than half, and the rest is unexplained. Recorded for this sample are more than 10,000 clones; 80% to 95% of them occurred a single time. About 2.9% of the sample is taken by the ten largest.

Sequencing input: tumor tissue. This receptor chain uses TRBV4-1 and TRBJ2-5; TRBD1 could be the D gene, as 6 bases match. The receptor was isolated from an adult with diffuse large B cell lymphoma. In nucleotides, the sequence is TGCGCCAGCAGCCCCATCAGGGGCCAAGAGACCCAGTACTTC. Protein translation: CASSPIRGQETQYF.